What follows describes a single T cell receptor (beta chain). The sample comes from a study of blood T cell repertoires in COVID-19. Overall study context: PBMCs, B-cell-depleted T cells, or T cells provided the cDNA or gDNA that made up the material.

Produced via immunoSEQ multiplex PCR; TCRdb's table is partial and in-frame only. The table has tens of thousands of clones, about 80% seen once. This clonotype originated in a man aged 70-80 years with acute or convalescent COVID-19. The specimen sequenced was peripheral blood.

Written as DNA, the CDR3 is TGCGCCAGCAGCTTGGAAGGGACAGGGTATGAAAAACTGTTTTTT. Translating gives CASSLEGTGYEKLFF. This sequence joins TRBV5-1 and TRBJ1-4, with TRBD1 matching over 9 bases. Germline values: CDR1 SGHRS, CDR2 YFSETQ. V shed 0 bases and J 6 bases; nucleotides not matched to a gene: 3. This CDR3 comprises 15 residues.